A single sample gave rise to the 8 T cell receptor beta chains below, sequenced in a study of sequential checkpoint blockade in melanoma. The treatment was: randomized to nivolumab then ipilimumab (arm A) or the reverse (arm B). This table comes from immunoSEQ multiplex PCR, and its TCRdb copy is limited to in-frame clones, with some not included. The sample carries approximately 10,000 clones, roughly four fifths recorded once. Material: CD8+ T cells sorted from blood (inferred from file names), obtained from a patient given nivolumab and ipilimumab in sequence. The source is a human donor with melanoma.

V usage is TRBV5-6 and J usage is TRBJ2-3, with D possibly matching TRBD1 (6 bases). V was trimmed by 0 bases and J by 3 bases, leaving 11 bases between them. The CDR3 covers 15 residues. Germline lookup yields CDR1 SGHDT and CDR2 YYEEEE. CDR3 sequence: CASSLETGLTDTQYF. The CDR3 DNA reads as TGTGCCAGCAGCTTGGAAACAGGGTTAACAGATACGCAGTATTTT.

The chain uses TRBV28 and TRBJ1-6; D may be TRBD1 (5 bases). CDR3 length equals 16 residues. Between the trimmed V and J ends, which lost 5 bases and 5 bases, there was a span of 16 bases. Per the germline V gene, CDR1 is MDHEN and CDR2 is SYDVKM. The CDR3 bases are TGTGCCAGCAGTCATGACAGAATGGGGAATAATTCACCCCTCCACTTT. Encoded protein: CASSHDRMGNNSPLHF.

V is TRBV9 and J is TRBJ2-2; TRBD1 might be the D (6 bases). Germline CDR1 reads SGDLS; CDR2 reads YYNGEE. Trimming stripped 3 bases from V and 1 base from J, with 10 bases between. CDR3 length equals 15 residues. The CDR3 region is CASSDRALNTGELFF. The DNA of the CDR3 is TGTGCCAGCAGCGACAGGGCGCTGAACACCGGGGAGCTGTTTTTT.

This sequence joins TRBV7-9 and TRBJ2-1; TRBD2 agrees at 9 bases. The CDR3 covers 16 residues. V shed 8 bases and J 9 bases; nucleotides not matched to a gene: 17. Germline CDR1 and CDR2: SEHNR and FQNEAQ (reference sequence). The CDR3 nucleotides are TGTGCCAGCTACCCGTGGGCGGGGGGGGCTCTTGGTGAGCAGTTCTTC. This encodes CASYPWAGGALGEQFF.

The V gene is TRBV11-2, the J gene TRBJ2-7; 9 nucleotides align to TRBD1. The CDR3 is made up of 16 amino acids. Germline lookup yields CDR1 SGHAT and CDR2 FQNNGV. Trimming at V came to 4 bases and at J to 4 bases, leaving 11 bases not matched to a gene. The CDR3 DNA is TGTGCCAGCAGCTCACCCGGGACAGGGAAGCTGTACGAGCAGTACTTC. Translated: CASSSPGTGKLYEQYF. The entire variable domain, with the rest obtained from reference TRBV11-2 and TRBJ2-7, is as follows: EAGVAQSPRYKIIEKRQSVAFWCNPISGHATLYWYQQILGQGPKLLIQFQNNGVVDDSQLPKDRFSAERLKGVDSTLKIQPAKLEDSAVYLCASSSPGTGKLYEQYFGPGTRLTVT.

The gene calls are TRBV2 and TRBJ1-2; 9 bases align to TRBD1. V lost 4 bases, J lost 3 bases, and 12 bases stayed unmatched. There are 17 residues in the CDR3. Germline V gene data show CDR1 as SNHLY and CDR2 as FYNNEI. CDR3 nucleotide sequence: TGTGCCAGCAGTGCCCGGACAGGGGTATCTCTAGACTATGGCTACACCTTC. As protein: CASSARTGVSLDYGYTF.

This chain links TRBV6-5 with TRBJ2-1; TRBD1 agrees at 8 bases. V shed 0 bases, J shed 9 bases, and the junction held 4 bases outside the gene matches. Per the germline V gene, CDR1 is MNHEY and CDR2 is SVGAGI. CDR3 length equals 14 residues. This CDR3 is CASSYSDRVGEQFF. In DNA, the CDR3 is TGTGCCAGCAGTTACTCGGACAGGGTTGGTGAGCAGTTCTTC.

The CDR3 sequence: CASSLSASKEQYF. For the CDR3, the DNA is TGTGCCAGCAGTTTAAGTGCTAGTAAGGAGCAGTACTTC. This chain links TRBV27 with TRBJ2-7; no definite D call. V lost 2 bases and J lost 7, with 12 bases in between. Germline V gene data show CDR1 as MNHEY and CDR2 as SMNVEV (reference sequence). The CDR3 consists of 13 residues.